Here is one TCR beta chain with its context. This sample is part of a study of technical replicates of blood from a handful of donors. Between the trimmed V and J ends, which lost 1 base and 6 bases, there was a span of 15 bases. Germline loops: CDR1 KGHSH, CDR2 LQKENI. The CDR3 is 15 residues long. The repertoire was sequenced with immunoSEQ multiplex PCR; TCRdb's copy has only in-frame clones and lacks some. The sample shows 60,000 to 75,000 clones, about 86% of them seen only once. Sequenced: PBMCs. The rearrangement joins TRBV18 to TRBJ1-2; D perhaps matches TRBD1 (5 bases). This receptor was taken from a human donor in good health. Some clones in this sample may be carry-over from other donors' samples. The CDR3 loop reads CASSPRRGAENGYTF. CDR3 DNA: TGTGCCAGCTCACCACGAAGGGGCGCTGAGAATGGCTACACCTTC.